The 20 T cell receptor beta chains listed next were all sequenced from one sample in a study of blood T cell repertoires in COVID-19. Only in-frame clones appear in the TCRdb table, and some are missing; sequencing was by immunoSEQ multiplex PCR. The sample lists about 310,000 clones, approximately 87% occurring once. Sequenced material: peripheral blood. The source of these receptors is a woman aged 50 to 60 who had recovered from COVID-19.

V gene TRBV15 combines with J gene TRBJ2-5; 8 bases match TRBD2. CDR3 length: 13 residues. V gave up 6 bases and J gave up 5 bases; unmatched junction bases: 5. CDR1 and CDR2 (germline): LNHNV, YYDKDF (reference sequence). The CDR3 nucleotides read TGTGCCACCAGAATAAGCGGGAGTGAGACCCAGTACTTC. The encoded protein is CATRISGSETQYF. Variable domain in full (rest from reference TRBV15 and TRBJ2-5): DAMVIQNPRYQVTQFGKPVTLSCSQTLNHNVMYWYQQKSSQAPKLLFHYYDKDFNNEADTPDNFQSRRPNTSFCFLDIRSPGLGDTAMYLCATRISGSETQYFGPGTRLLVL.

The chain is built from TRBV5-1 and TRBJ2-1; 9 nucleotides line up with TRBD2. The CDR3 length is 16 residues. The V gene's germline CDR1 is SGHRS and CDR2 YFSETQ. The ends lost 0 bases at V and 8 bases at J; junction bases unmatched: 9. CDR3 DNA sequence: TGCGCCAGCAGCTTGGATGGCGGGAGGGCTCTGGATGAGCAGTTCTTC. It yields the protein CASSLDGGRALDEQFF.

The J gene is TRBJ2-1, the V gene TRBV28; 8 nucleotides align to TRBD2. The V gene end was trimmed by 7 bases and the J gene end by 2 bases; junction bases not matched to a gene: 10. Germline V gives CDR1 MDHEN, CDR2 SYDVKM. The CDR3 contains 16 residues. CDR3 DNA sequence: TGTGCCAGCACCCCCCCGGGACTAGTTGCCTACAATGAGCAGTTCTTC. Amino acids: CASTPPGLVAYNEQFF. Full variable domain (outside the CDR3, taken from reference TRBV28 and TRBJ2-1): DVKVTQSSRYLVKRTGEKVFLECVQDMDHENMFWYRQDPGLGLRLIYFSYDVKMKEKGDIPEGYSVSREKKERFSLILESASTNQTSMYLCASTPPGLVAYNEQFFGPGTRLTVL.

This sequence joins TRBV28 and TRBJ1-1; tentative D call: TRBD1 (6 bases). Germline V gene data show CDR1 as MDHEN and CDR2 as SYDVKM. The CDR3 is made up of 13 amino acids. Trimming stripped 2 bases from V and 6 bases from J, with 10 bases between. CDR3: CASSLVAGAEAFF. The CDR3 nucleotides read TGTGCCAGCAGTTTAGTGGCAGGGGCTGAAGCTTTCTTT.

This clone was counted between two and nine times. The chain combines TRBV7-9 with TRBJ2-1; D not certain. Trimming pared 1 base from V and 3 bases from J, leaving 7 bases between. Germline V lookup: CDR1 SEHNR, CDR2 FQNEAQ (reference sequence). The CDR3 extends over 14 amino acids. The CDR3 sequence is CASSLVILYNEQFF. The DNA of the CDR3 is TGTGCCAGCAGCTTAGTTATCCTCTACAATGAGCAGTTCTTC. Full variable domain (missing parts from reference TRBV7-9 and TRBJ2-1): DTGVSQNPRHKITKRGQNVTFRCDPISEHNRLYWYRQTLGQGPEFLTYFQNEAQLEKSRLLSDRFSAERPKGSFSTLEIQRTEQGDSAMYLCASSLVILYNEQFFGPGTRLTVL.

The chain employs TRBV4-1 and TRBJ2-5; D call uncertain. Per the germline V gene, CDR1 is MGHRA and CDR2 is YSYEKL. Deletions cut 1 base from V and 3 bases from J, with 12 bases between. This CDR3 is built from 15 residues. The CDR3 DNA is TGCGCCAGCAGCCAAGTTCAGGCCCCCGAAGAGACCCAGTACTTC. Its translation is CASSQVQAPEETQYF.

The chain joins TRBV7-9 to TRBJ1-5; TRBD1 matches at 8 bases. The junction had 14 bases not matched to a gene; V was cut back by 8 bases and J by 8 bases. Germline loops: CDR1 SEHNR, CDR2 FQNEAQ (reference sequence). CDR3 length equals 15 residues. The CDR3 region has the DNA TGTGCCAGCCCCTCAGGGGGCCTAGATTGGAAGCCCCAGCATTTT. As protein: CASPSGGLDWKPQHF.

This clone came up a few times. J is TRBJ1-2 and V is TRBV6-5; D perhaps matches TRBD1 (6 bases). The CDR3 runs to 14 residues. V dropped 6 bases and J dropped 0 bases, with 11 bases sitting between them. CDR1 and CDR2 (germline): MNHEY, SVGAGI. CDR3 residues: CASSTGTTNYGYTF. The CDR3 nucleotides read TGTGCCAGCAGCACCGGGACAACTAACTATGGCTACACCTTC.

The V call is TRBV4-3, the J call TRBJ1-4; TRBD1 matches at 9 bases. Germline loops: CDR1 LGHNA, CDR2 YSLEER. Trimming cost V 2 bases and J 5 bases; bases outside gene matches: 9. The CDR3 is 17 residues long. As DNA, the CDR3 is TGCGCCAGCAGCCAACCATGGGGACAGGGCAGAAATGAAAAACTGTTTTTT. This codes for CASSQPWGQGRNEKLFF.

The V and J genes are TRBV19 and TRBJ1-6, with D possibly being TRBD1 (5 bases). This CDR3 contains 14 residues. CDR1 and CDR2 (germline): LNHDA, SQIVND (reference sequence). V lost 4 bases and J lost 10, with 14 bases in between. This CDR3 reads CASSKGLQGSPLHF. CDR3 DNA: TGTGCCAGTAGTAAAGGGCTCCAGGGCTCACCCCTCCACTTT. Together with reference TRBV19 and TRBJ1-6, the CDR3 gives the full variable domain: DGGITQSPKYLFRKEGQNVTLSCEQNLNHDAMYWYRQDPGQGLRLIYYSQIVNDFQKGDIAEGYSVSREKKESFPLTVTSAQKNPTAFYLCASSKGLQGSPLHFGNGTRLTVT.

The chain uses TRBV28 and TRBJ2-1, with 12 positions matching TRBD2. Trimming took 1 base from V and 6 from J; bases not matched to a gene: 4. The CDR3 contains 16 residues. Germline V CDR1 and CDR2: MDHEN, SYDVKM. CDR3 residues: CASSLLTSGSLNEQFF. CDR3 sequence (DNA): TGTGCCAGCAGTTTATTGACTAGCGGGAGCCTCAATGAGCAGTTCTTC.

V is TRBV7-2 and J is TRBJ2-5; perhaps TRBD2 as D (6 bases). CDR1 and CDR2 (germline): SGHTA, FQGNSA. The V end was cut by 3 bases, the J end by 1 base, with 9 bases between. The CDR3 covers 14 residues. The CDR3 here is CASSFGGAQETQYF. The CDR3 bases are TGTGCCAGCAGCTTCGGCGGGGCCCAAGAGACCCAGTACTTC.

In this sample, this clone turned up once. The chain uses TRBV4-2 and TRBJ1-3; D is ambiguous. Trimming took 1 base from V and 0 from J, leaving 7 bases between them. Germline CDR1 reads LGHNA; CDR2 reads YNFKEQ. The CDR3 loop spans 15 amino acids. Here the CDR3 reads CASSQGQNSGNTIYF. In nucleotides, the CDR3 is TGTGCCAGCAGCCAAGGGCAGAACTCTGGAAACACCATATATTTT.

The chain joins TRBV23-1 to TRBJ2-1, with TRBD1 identical over 8 bases. TRBV23-1 is filed as an ORF, its function uncertain. Trimming cost V 5 bases and J 2 bases; bases outside gene matches: 5. This CDR3 is built from 15 residues. The CDR3 bases are TGCGCCAGCAGTTCGGACAGGGCTGCCTACAATGAGCAGTTCTTC. As protein: CASSSDRAAYNEQFF.

This clone occurred a few times. This chain uses TRBV6-1 with TRBJ1-2; D possibly corresponds to TRBD1 (6 bases). Germline V CDR1 and CDR2: MNHNS, SASEGT. This CDR3 has 14 amino acids. Trimming took off 1 base at V and 8 bases at J, with 14 bases between the two ends. The CDR3 bases are TGTGCCAGCAGTGAAGTTCGGGGGGCGCGGGGCTACACCTTC. Residues: CASSEVRGARGYTF.

The rearrangement uses TRBV7-9 and TRBJ2-7; 9 bases are a match to TRBD1. V was pared by 5 bases and J by 5 bases, with 7 bases of the junction left unmatched. The germline V gene encodes CDR1 SEHNR and CDR2 FQNEAQ (reference sequence). This CDR3 has 14 amino acids. The CDR3 protein is CASSPGQGYNEQYF. In nucleotides, the CDR3 is TGTGCCAGCAGCCCGGGACAGGGTTATAACGAGCAGTACTTC.

As for this clone: At one boundary the junction diverges from the germline segment, which might be a read error. The V and J genes are TRBV20-1 and TRBJ2-7, with 8 bases fitting TRBD2. This CDR3 has 14 residues. Germline V gene lookup returns CDR1 DFQATT and CDR2 SNEGSKA (reference sequence). CDR3: CSASGSGAHYEQYF. CDR3 nucleotide sequence: TGCAGCGCTAGTGGTAGCGGGGCACACTACGAGCAGTACTTC.

The chain carries TRBV5-1 and TRBJ1-2; possible D gene TRBD1, 6 bases. The germline V gene has CDR1 SGHRS and CDR2 YFSETQ. Between the trimmed V and J ends, which lost 2 bases and 4 bases, there was a span of 15 bases. The CDR3 length is 15 residues. The CDR3, as DNA: TGCGCCAGCAGCTTTGGACCCGCGGGGGCCTATGGCTACACCTTC. As protein: CASSFGPAGAYGYTF.

The chain combines TRBV18 with TRBJ2-7; D not resolved. The V and J ends lost 0 bases and 4 bases respectively, with 16 bases between them. Germline CDR1 and CDR2: KGHSH and LQKENI. The CDR3 spans 16 residues. As DNA, the CDR3 is TGTGCCAGCTCACCACCTTACGAAGCCCGATCGTACGAGCAGTACTTC. Translated, it gives CASSPPYEARSYEQYF.

V and J are TRBV9 and TRBJ2-2; 10 bases align to TRBD2. Germline V CDR1 and CDR2: SGDLS, YYNGEE. J lost 6 bases, V lost 0 bases, and 8 bases had no gene match. The CDR3 runs to 17 residues. The CDR3 protein is CASSVGLPGLASGELFF. As DNA, the CDR3 is TGTGCCAGCAGCGTAGGACTTCCGGGACTAGCGTCCGGGGAGCTGTTTTTT.